The TCR beta chain under discussion was sequenced for a study of PD-L1 blockade in urothelial cancer. Overall study context: Atezolizumab was started by patients in the mid-2010s at 1,200 mg intravenously every 3 weeks. Each participant's history included 0 to 3 prior chemotherapy regimens. Counts from blood samples showed a median of roughly 150,000 T cells.

As for time point: peripheral blood 6 weeks after treatment start. V dropped 4 bases and J dropped 4; count of bases not matched to a gene: 8. In germline, CDR1 is MGHRA, CDR2 YSYEKL. The CDR3 runs to 15 residues. Assay: immunoSEQ multiplex PCR; the TCRdb copy retains only in-frame clones and omits some. The sample gives tens of thousands of clones, approximately 86% of which show up once; about 1.5% is in the top ten. A note on this clone: Within the sample, other DNA sequences also encode this same CDR3.

The sequence was collected from a man aged 65-85 years with urothelial cancer. This rearrangement joins TRBV4-1 to TRBJ1-2; 8 nucleotides line up with TRBD1. The material sequenced was PBMCs, taken around atezolizumab (anti-PD-L1) treatment. The DNA for the CDR3 is TGCGCCAGCAGCCCTCGGCAGGGGGCCTCCTATGGCTACACCTTC. The encoded protein is CASSPRQGASYGYTF.